This T cell receptor beta chain is drawn from a study of shared clonotypes between healthy human individuals. This CDR3 is 12 amino acids long. Trimming left V 8 bases short and J 5 bases short, with 12 bases between. Germline assignment: CDR1 SGHAT and CDR2 FQDESV (reference sequence). Assay: immunoSEQ multiplex PCR; the TCRdb copy retains only in-frame clones and omits some. The top ten clones hold approximately 0.11% of a sample with 600,000 or so clones, roughly 96% of them seen once. Naive-designated CD8 cells lacked CD45RO, were positively enriched for CCR7, and omitted terminally differentiated effector memory CD45RA+ cells.

The sample comprised naive CD8+ T cells sorted from blood. The genes are TRBV11-1 and TRBJ2-5, with D perhaps TRBD1 (6 bases). The source is a woman aged 25 to 45 in good health. The DNA for the CDR3 is TGTGCCAGCGCGACAGGAGCGGAGACCCAGTACTTC. It codes for CASATGAETQYF.